This record covers a single T cell receptor beta chain. The antigen this receptor binds is unknown. Nothing much larger sits one base from this clone, and base qualities are not available. This entry belongs to a study of OX40 agonist ivuxolimab in advanced cancers. With regard to the full study: The costimulatory receptor OX40 (CD134) was targeted by ivuxolimab, a fully human IgG2 agonistic monoclonal antibody. The point of sequencing TCRbeta in the periphery was to test whether ivuxolimab changed TCR sequence diversity and drove clonal T-cell expansion. Patients were allowed to have had prior anti-PD-1, anti-PD-L1 or anti-CTLA-4 therapy, and roughly 40% of the dose-escalation patients had been treated with checkpoint inhibitors. Of the approximately 54 patients in dose escalation, 19 had hepatocellular carcinoma, about 15 had melanoma, 9 had renal cell carcinoma and 9 had head and neck cancer. Intravenous ivuxolimab was administered to patients every 2 weeks at six dose levels: 0.01, 0.1, 0.3, 1.5, 3 and 10 mg/kg. Three dose-escalation patients achieved partial responses, one with hepatocellular carcinoma and two with cutaneous melanoma. In the dose-escalation cohort, about four fifths of patients were male, and the mean age was roughly 60 years with a range of roughly 23 to 79. The monotherapy dose-escalation portion (N ≈ 50 patients) of the phase I ivuxolimab trial is reported in the paper. Findings and caveats that apply to the study as a whole: The antigen specificity of the peripheral T cells that underwent clonal expansion was not determined. After ivuxolimab, more expanded clones were found on average in CD8+ T cells than in CD4+ T cells. Low levels of normalized T-cell clonal expansion were also shown by some nonresponding patients. Clonal expansion of both CD4+ and CD8+ blood T cells was observed from baseline to week 6 at doses 0.1 to 3.0 mg/kg. In partial responders in the 0.1-3.0 mg/kg groups, normalized peripheral clonal expansion was found to be among the lowest, especially among CD8+ T cells.

Genomic DNA was isolated from the sorted cells so that the TCRbeta CDR3 region could be sequenced. TCRbeta CDR3 regions were sequenced using the immunoSEQ Assay. Here the immuneACCESS table is served through TCRdb, limited to in-frame sequences with V and J called. Missing clones are a known gap in these copies; in checked studies unresolved V genes cover under half, and the rest lacks a known reason. This sample gives about 91,000 clones in total; about nine tenths of them show up just once. The leading ten clones occupy around 1.8% of the sample. The germline V gene gives CDR1 as SGHTA and CDR2 as FQGNSA. Reading from cysteine to phenylalanine, the CDR3 counts 16 amino acids. Of all the DNA, just the CDR3 is kept, 48 bases in frame from base 1. Trimming takes 5 bases off V and 0 bases off J; junction bases not matched to a gene: 7. The trial excluded patients who had a history of autoimmune disease or who were on systemic immunosuppression. Peripheral blood for TCR sequencing was collected from all dose cohorts at baseline, on cycle 4 day 1, and on cycle 7 day 1. Samples were obtained from an open-label, multicenter, first-in-human phase I dose-escalation trial of ivuxolimab. Adults with locally advanced or metastatic melanoma, renal cell, hepatocellular, or head and neck squamous cell carcinoma were enrolled in the trial. Before TCR sequencing, CD4+ T cells and CD8+ T cells from peripheral blood were sorted into separate populations.

Sequenced material: CD4+ or CD8+ T cells sorted from blood, taken in a trial of the OX40 agonist ivuxolimab. This clonotype originated in an adult with an advanced solid tumor such as melanoma, head and neck, liver or kidney cancer. The chain couples TRBV7-2 to TRBJ2-7; the central 10 bases match TRBD1. The CDR3 loop reads CASSTPWTGGSYEQYF. The DNA reads as follows: TGTGCCAGCAGCACTCCTTGGACAGGGGGCTCCTACGAGCAGTACTTC.